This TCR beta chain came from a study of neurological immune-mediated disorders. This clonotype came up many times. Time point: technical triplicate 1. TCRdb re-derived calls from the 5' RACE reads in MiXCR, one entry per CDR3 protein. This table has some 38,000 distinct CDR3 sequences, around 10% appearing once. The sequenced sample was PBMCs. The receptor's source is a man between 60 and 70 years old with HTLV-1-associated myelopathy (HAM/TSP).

This chain's CDR3 is CASSLNWDHPRSSYNEQFF. CDR3 coding DNA: TGCGCCAGCAGCTTGAATTGGGACCACCCGAGGAGCTCCTACAATGAGCAGTTCTTC. V gene TRBV5-1 combines with J gene TRBJ2-1; either TRBD1 or TRBD2 may supply D (5 bases each). Germline loops: CDR1 SGHRS, CDR2 YFSETQ. This CDR3 is 19 amino acids long. With 1 base removed from V and 0 bases from J, the gap between germline ends came to 20 bases.